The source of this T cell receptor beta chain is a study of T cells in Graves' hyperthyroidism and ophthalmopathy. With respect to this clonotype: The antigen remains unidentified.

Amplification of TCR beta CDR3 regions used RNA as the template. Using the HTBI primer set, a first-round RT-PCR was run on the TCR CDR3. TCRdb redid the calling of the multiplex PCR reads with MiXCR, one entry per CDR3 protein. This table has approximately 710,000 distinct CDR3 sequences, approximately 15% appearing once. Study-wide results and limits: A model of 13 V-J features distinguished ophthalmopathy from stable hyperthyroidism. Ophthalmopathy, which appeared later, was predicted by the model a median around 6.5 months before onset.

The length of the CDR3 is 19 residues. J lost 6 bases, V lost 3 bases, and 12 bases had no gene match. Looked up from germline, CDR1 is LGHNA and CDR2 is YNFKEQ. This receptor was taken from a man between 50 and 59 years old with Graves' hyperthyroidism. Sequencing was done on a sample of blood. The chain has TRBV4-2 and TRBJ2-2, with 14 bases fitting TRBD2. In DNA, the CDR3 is TGTGCCAGCAGCCAGGCACGCGGGACTAGCGGGAGTAAGGCCGGGGAGCTGTTTTTT. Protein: CASSQARGTSGSKAGELFF.